A single T cell receptor beta chain is shown here with its context. The data derive from a study of blood T cell repertoires in COVID-19. Whole-study context: In each case, the material was cDNA or gDNA derived from T cells, B-cell-depleted T cells, or PBMCs.

Germline values: CDR1 SGDLS, CDR2 YYNGEE. Losses at the gene ends were 0 bases for V and 1 base for J; bases not matched to a gene: 2. CDR3 length: 16 amino acids. Here immunoSEQ multiplex PCR was the method, and the copy in TCRdb shows in-frame clones only, minus some. The table includes 160,000 or so clones, roughly 85% detected once. This TCR came from a woman in her forties or fifties with COVID-19, enrolled during active disease. Sequenced material: peripheral blood. This chain joins TRBV9 and TRBJ2-2; 8 bases are a match to TRBD2. The CDR3 DNA is TGTGCCAGCAGCGTAGCTACTAGCGGGAACACCGGGGAGCTGTTTTTT. Its protein product is CASSVATSGNTGELFF.